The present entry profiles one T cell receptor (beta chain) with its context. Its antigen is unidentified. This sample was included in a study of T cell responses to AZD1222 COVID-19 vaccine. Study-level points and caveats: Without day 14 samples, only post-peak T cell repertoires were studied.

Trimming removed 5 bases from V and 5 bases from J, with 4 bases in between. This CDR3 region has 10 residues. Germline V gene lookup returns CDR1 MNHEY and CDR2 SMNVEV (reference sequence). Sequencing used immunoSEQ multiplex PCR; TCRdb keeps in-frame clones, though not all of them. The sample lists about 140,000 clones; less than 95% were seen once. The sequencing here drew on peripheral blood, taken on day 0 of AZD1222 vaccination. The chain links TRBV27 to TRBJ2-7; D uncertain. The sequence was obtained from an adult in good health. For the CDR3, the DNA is TGTGCCAGCAGTAACCACGAGCAGTACTTC. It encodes CASSNHEQYF.